These T cell receptor beta chains were read from a single sample in a study of T-cell memory formation after mild COVID-19. TCRdb ran MiXCR on the 5' RACE reads and lists one entry per CDR3 protein. Among about 290,000 distinct CDR3 sequences listed, more than 15% were seen once. The sequenced sample was PBMCs or a T cell subset sorted from them (not recorded which). These receptors all come from a man aged 18-30 years who had mild COVID-19 (a few samples of this study predate the infection). Cell type and time point are not known. Both conserved end residues are trimmed from each CDR3. The size of a clone is reported for some rows only, either as once, few or many, or as a class for expanded clones.

TRBJ1-5 | . | TRBV12-3/TRBV12-4 | ASSFGERNQPQH
TRBJ1-2 | few | TRBV7-2 | ASSLGAGPGAYGYT
TRBJ1-1 | . | TRBV4-1 | ASSHPVGGASEAF
TRBJ2-1 | few | TRBV12-3/TRBV12-4 | ASSLWLAGTNEQF
TRBJ2-5 | few | TRBV28 | ASSLLGQRGRETQY
TRBJ2-3 | once | TRBV2 | ASREEGGRDTQY
TRBJ2-5 | few | TRBV5-6 | ASHPPGGETQY
TRBJ2-2 | many | TRBV5-1 | ASSLASGGAVTGELF
TRBJ1-2 | few | TRBV20-1 | SAREPVHYT
TRBJ1-2 | few | TRBV10-3 | AITDSLTAANYGYT
TRBJ1-1 | many | TRBV5-1 | ASSLAGLGLGTEAF
TRBJ2-7 | . | TRBV14 | ASSPRTGWFVEQY
TRBJ1-2 | . | TRBV4-3 | ASSATGTGALGYT
TRBJ2-1 | few | TRBV12-3/TRBV12-4 | ASSFSGGQYNEQF
TRBJ2-1 | few | TRBV25-1 | ASSANNEQF
TRBJ2-1 | once | TRBV2 | ASYPSGTGDS
TRBJ2-6 | . | TRBV20-1 | SASTRVHSGANVLT
TRBJ2-1 | few | TRBV20-1 | SGTLDSGGPSSYNEQF
TRBJ2-7 | . | TRBV4-1 | ASSQVGPGPYEQY
TRBJ2-5 | . | TRBV6-5 | ASSYARGLETQY
TRBJ1-6 | . | TRBV7-9 | ASSSWTDNSPLH
TRBJ2-3 | . | TRBV4-3 | ASSQDRDGTDTQY
TRBJ2-3 | . | TRBV9 | ASSVAGGNTDTQY
TRBJ2-5 | . | TRBV7-9 | ASSLERRAQETQY
TRBJ2-7 | few | TRBV9 | ASSVDLQGRGQY
TRBJ2-7 | few | TRBV20-1 | SARAIQGGASYEQY
TRBJ1-6 | . | TRBV20-1 | SARGWQYNSPLH
TRBJ1-2 | many | TRBV10-3 | AISESIEDGYT
TRBJ2-1 | . | TRBV20-1 | SARPTTGAYNEQF
TRBJ2-2 | few | TRBV5-1 | ASSQPGLGELF
TRBJ2-1 | few | TRBV9 | ASSVGGQYYNEQF
TRBJ1-2 | few | TRBV12-3/TRBV12-4 | ASRLGRTGAGYT
TRBJ2-7 | . | TRBV20-1 | SATSRGTGAYEQY
TRBJ1-4 | . | TRBV5-1 | ASSKGGGEKLF
TRBJ2-3 | . | TRBV28 | ASAPSGGSTDTQY
TRBJ2-4 | few | TRBV5-1 | ASSWGFWGAKNIQY
TRBJ1-1 | . | TRBV20-1 | RSGTGGMGTEAF
TRBJ1-6 | few | TRBV3-1 | ASSRLQKPLH
TRBJ2-1 | few | TRBV4-3 | ASSQDRNSYNEQF
TRBJ1-1 | few | TRBV4-3 | ASSQDLALRATAF
TRBJ1-2 | . | TRBV30 | AWSVSGPGYT
TRBJ1-5 | . | TRBV30 | AWSLSGTAYSNQPQH
TRBJ2-3 | many | TRBV7-7 | ASSLGTGLDTQY
TRBJ2-1 | many | TRBV5-1 | ASSLQGIYNEQF
TRBJ2-1 | . | TRBV5-4 | ASSPETSGGNYNEQF
TRBJ2-5 | few | TRBV12-3/TRBV12-4 | ASSYRLAGIKETQY
TRBJ1-5 | . | TRBV5-1 | ASSLGVGSNQPQH
TRBJ2-3 | . | TRBV4-3 | ASSQDPSATDTQY
TRBJ1-5 | . | TRBV6-5 | ASSYRGREPQH
TRBJ1-2 | . | TRBV24-1 | ATSDYRGDYGYT
TRBJ2-1 | few | TRBV12-3/TRBV12-4 | ASRGGHYNEQF
TRBJ2-2 | . | TRBV6-2/TRBV6-3 | ASSWVVTNTGELF
TRBJ2-1 | . | TRBV7-6 | ASSLGQTGGEYNEQF
TRBJ1-5 | . | TRBV6-5 | ASRRTQGHSNQPQH
TRBJ2-3 | . | TRBV2 | ASSQPGWGQGGRLTDTQY
TRBJ1-2 | . | TRBV6-2/TRBV6-3 | ASSYSLSYGYT
TRBJ2-3 | many | TRBV12-3/TRBV12-4 | AAAGGLVKDTQY